One and the same sample provided the 27 T cell receptor beta chains below, sequenced in a study of T cell responses to AZD1222 COVID-19 vaccine. TCRdb keeps only in-frame clones here, not all; method: immunoSEQ multiplex PCR. The table has 110,000 to 150,000 clones, just under 95% seen once. The sample here was peripheral blood, taken after recovery from COVID-19. These receptors all come from an adult who had recovered from COVID-19.

The rearrangement uses TRBV3-1 (or the pseudogene TRBV3-2) and TRBJ1-6; D uncertain. This CDR3 has 18 residues. The germline V gene has CDR1 LGHDT and CDR2 YNNKEL (reference sequence). V lost 0 bases to trimming and J lost 0 bases, with 12 bases between them. The CDR3 protein is CASSQDQLMSSYNSPLHF. The CDR3 DNA reads TGTGCCAGCAGCCAAGATCAATTGATGAGCTCCTATAATTCACCCCTCCACTTT.

The chain combines TRBV7-9 with TRBJ2-1; D is perhaps TRBD2 (6 bases). This CDR3 has 12 amino acids. The V end was cut by 7 bases, the J end by 5 bases, with 9 bases between. Germline lookup yields CDR1 SEHNR and CDR2 FQNEAQ (reference sequence). The CDR3 coding sequence is TGTGCCAGCAAGAGCGGGCACAATGAGCAGTTCTTC. Protein sequence: CASKSGHNEQFF.

The chain combines TRBV6-1 with TRBJ1-1; D gene unclear. In germline, CDR1 is MNHNS, CDR2 SASEGT. Deletions cut 2 bases from V and 1 base from J, with 14 bases between. CDR3 length: 16 residues. In DNA, the CDR3 is TGTGCCAGCAGTGAAAGGTGGAGCAGGCCGAACACTGAAGCTTTCTTT. It translates to CASSERWSRPNTEAFF.

The CDR3 reads CATSAPEGTQYNEQFF. CDR3 coding DNA: TGTGCCACCAGTGCTCCGGAGGGAACACAGTACAATGAGCAGTTCTTC. The chain recombines TRBV24-1 with TRBJ2-1; perhaps TRBD2 as D (6 bases). The CDR3 contains 16 residues. The V end lost 5 bases, the J end lost 4 bases, and 17 bases lay between the germline ends. Germline values: CDR1 KGHDR, CDR2 SFDVKD.

The chain uses TRBV6-4 and TRBJ2-3; 7 bases line up with TRBD2. Germline V lookup: CDR1 MRHNA, CDR2 SNTAGT. The trim removed 7 bases at V and 3 bases at J, leaving 7 bases unmatched. This CDR3 is 14 amino acids long. This CDR3 reads CASTSGRETDTQYF. The CDR3 bases are TGTGCCAGCACTAGCGGAAGGGAAACAGATACGCAGTATTTT.

This clone was seen ten or more times. This chain uses TRBV5-1 with TRBJ1-2; no clear D. V was cut by 0 bases and J by 0 bases, with 6 bases left in between. The length of the CDR3 is 14 residues. Germline lookup yields CDR1 SGHRS and CDR2 YFSETQ. Here the CDR3 DNA reads TGCGCCAGCAGCTTGGGGCCCGCTAACTATGGCTACACCTTC. This encodes CASSLGPANYGYTF. Drawing the rest from reference TRBV5-1 and TRBJ1-2, the complete variable domain is KAGVTQTPRYLIKTRGQQVTLSCSPISGHRSVSWYQQTPGQGLQFLFEYFSETQRNKGNFPGRFSGRQFSNSRSEMNVSTLELGDSALYLCASSLGPANYGYTFGSGTRLTVV.

The rearrangement joins TRBV28 to TRBJ2-3; D uncertain. CDR1 and CDR2 from the germline V gene are MDHEN and SYDVKM. V shed 6 bases and J shed 4 bases, with 17 bases lying between them. This CDR3 is 15 amino acids long. Here the CDR3 DNA reads TGTGCCAGCAGCGGACCCCCTCTGGTTTCAGATACGCAGTATTTT. Residues: CASSGPPLVSDTQYF.

The rearrangement joins TRBV9 to TRBJ2-1; D gene ambiguous. Trimming took 2 bases from V and 9 from J, leaving 21 bases between them. This CDR3 is 16 amino acids long. Germline V lookup: CDR1 SGDLS, CDR2 YYNGEE. For the CDR3, the DNA is TGTGCCAGCAGCGTTTCCGCGAATCCGCGAAATGGTGAGCAGTTCTTC. Protein sequence: CASSVSANPRNGEQFF.

The sample holds one count of this clone. The chain couples TRBV6-6 to TRBJ2-6; 8 nucleotides match TRBD1. Trimming cost V 5 bases and J 1 base; bases outside gene matches: 10. The CDR3 runs to 18 residues. Germline lookup yields CDR1 MNHNY and CDR2 SVGAGI (reference sequence). The DNA for the CDR3 is TGTGCCAGCAGTCCCCGGACAGGGTTGTCTTCTGGGGCCAACGTCCTGACTTTC. Translated: CASSPRTGLSSGANVLTF.

This chain connects TRBV7-9 to TRBJ2-7; D is tentatively TRBD1 or TRBD2 (5 bases each). V shed 4 bases and J shed 2 bases, with 9 bases lying between them. The CDR3 sequence is 13 residues long. Germline CDR1 SEHNR, CDR2 FQNEAQ (reference sequence). The CDR3 sequence: CASSWDRTYEQYF. The CDR3 DNA reads as TGTGCCAGCAGCTGGGACCGAACCTACGAGCAGTACTTC.

This clone was picked up a small number of times. The chain links TRBV24-1 to TRBJ2-3, with TRBD2 matching over 12 bases. Per the germline V gene, CDR1 is KGHDR and CDR2 is SFDVKD. The length of the CDR3 is 19 residues. V dropped 5 bases and J dropped 0; count of bases not matched to a gene: 11. CDR3 sequence reads: CATSGSSGRASTSTDTQYF. For the CDR3, the DNA is TGTGCCACCAGTGGGTCTAGCGGGAGGGCCTCTACTAGCACAGATACGCAGTATTTT.

V and J are TRBV7-9 and TRBJ2-7; D unclear. Trimming shortened V by 3 bases and J by 2 bases, and 8 bases separated the two germline ends. CDR3 length equals 13 residues. Germline values: CDR1 SEHNR, CDR2 FQNEAQ (reference sequence). The CDR3 is CASSFQRPYEQYF. In DNA, the CDR3 is TGTGCCAGCAGCTTTCAGAGACCCTACGAGCAGTACTTC.

The CDR3 nucleotides read TGCGCCAGCAGCCAACCCCTAGGGGTCTACACCTTC. It encodes CASSQPLGVYTF. The rearrangement uses TRBV4-1 and TRBJ1-2; D possibly corresponds to TRBD1 (5 bases). The CDR3 extends over 12 amino acids. Trimming stripped 2 bases from V and 10 bases from J, with 11 bases between. Germline V gene sequence: CDR1 MGHRA, CDR2 YSYEKL.

This clone was counted once. The same CDR3 can be traced to other DNA sequences in this sample. J is TRBJ2-5 and V is TRBV29-1; 8 bases match TRBD1. The CDR3 loop spans 12 amino acids. CDR1 and CDR2 (germline): SQVTM, ANQGSEA. J lost 5 bases, V lost 3 bases, and 2 bases had no gene match. The CDR3 region is CSVDRGRETQYF. The CDR3 DNA sequence: TGCAGCGTTGACAGGGGGCGGGAGACCCAGTACTTC.

V usage is TRBV28 and J usage is TRBJ1-2; D remains ambiguous. The length of the CDR3 is 14 residues. V was clipped by 1 base and J by 5 bases, with 11 bases between them. Looked up from germline, CDR1 is MDHEN and CDR2 is SYDVKM. The CDR3 sequence is CASSLSEARYGYTF. CDR3 in DNA: TGTGCCAGCAGTTTATCTGAGGCCCGATATGGCTACACCTTC.

J is TRBJ2-2 and V is TRBV4-2; 8 bases are a match to TRBD2. Germline CDR1 reads LGHNA; CDR2 reads YNFKEQ. The CDR3 has 19 amino acids. The V segment lost 3 bases and the J segment 4 bases; nucleotides outside the gene matches: 16. CDR3 nucleotide sequence: TGTGCCAGCAGCCATCCCGGAGGCGGGAGGCTCCCGGGCACCGGGGAGCTGTTTTTT. Translating gives CASSHPGGGRLPGTGELFF.

The chain is built from TRBV30 and TRBJ2-2; the D gene is possibly TRBD1 (5 bases). V was pared by 4 bases and J by 0 bases, with 6 bases between. CDR1 and CDR2 (germline): GTSNPN, SVGIG (reference sequence). The CDR3 is 13 residues long. In DNA, the CDR3 is TGTGCCTGGAAACAGGCGAACACCGGGGAGCTGTTTTTT. Protein sequence: CAWKQANTGELFF.

The V and J genes are TRBV7-6 and TRBJ2-6; D is unclear. The ends were cut back, 5 bases at V and 0 bases at J, with 8 bases in the middle. The CDR3 consists of 15 residues. Germline CDR1 SGHVS, CDR2 FNYEAQ. CDR3 DNA: TGTGCCAGCAGCCCCCAGGTCTCTGGGGCCAACGTCCTGACTTTC. It codes for CASSPQVSGANVLTF.

The V gene is TRBV9, the J gene TRBJ2-1; a possible D gene is TRBD2 (7 bases). Germline values: CDR1 SGDLS, CDR2 YYNGEE. The CDR3 has 16 residues. The germline V and J ends were trimmed by 8 bases and 2 bases, with 20 bases remaining between them. The CDR3 region has the DNA TGTGCCAGTGGACAGTCTAGCGGCCGTCCCTACAATGAGCAGTTCTTC. Encoded protein: CASGQSSGRPYNEQFF.

This chain links TRBV10-1 with TRBJ2-7, with 8 bases fitting TRBD2. The CDR3 extends over 14 amino acids. Germline values: CDR1 WNHNN, CDR2 SYGVQD (reference sequence). V shed 0 bases and J 5 bases; nucleotides not matched to a gene: 3. CDR3 sequence reads: CASSESGTSHEQYF. CDR3 bases: TGCGCCAGCAGTGAGTCCGGGACTAGTCACGAGCAGTACTTC.

V and J are TRBV5-5 and TRBJ2-1, with 9 bases aligning to TRBD2. CDR1 SGHKS and CDR2 YYEKEE come from the germline V gene (reference sequence). The CDR3 consists of 18 residues. V lost 2 bases to trimming and J lost 3 bases; unmatched junction nucleotides: 12. The CDR3 coding sequence is TGTGCCAGCAGCTTAAATACGCCCCTAGCGGGGATCTACAATGAGCAGTTCTTC. Translation gives CASSLNTPLAGIYNEQFF.

The J gene is TRBJ1-5, the V gene TRBV6-1, with D unresolved. Germline-derived CDR1 and CDR2 are MNHNS and SASEGT. V was shortened by 1 base and J by 1 base, with 14 bases between the two germline ends. There are 17 residues in the CDR3. CDR3 region: CASSEGEAYLSNQPQHF. As DNA, the CDR3 is TGTGCCAGCAGTGAAGGGGAGGCCTACCTCAGCAATCAGCCCCAGCATTTT.

This sequence joins TRBV11-3 and TRBJ2-1; TRBD2 aligns across 7 bases. V shed 3 bases and J 7 bases; nucleotides not matched to a gene: 6. CDR3 length: 14 residues. CDR1 and CDR2 from the germline V gene are SGHNT and YENEEA. The CDR3 coding sequence is TGTGCCAGCAGCTTCGGGACCGGGGGGAATGAGCAGTTCTTC. Residues: CASSFGTGGNEQFF.

The chain combines TRBV7-9 with TRBJ2-1; the D gene is possibly TRBD2 (6 bases). Trimming took off 0 bases at V and 0 bases at J, with 12 bases between the two ends. The CDR3 is 17 amino acids. Per germline, CDR1 SEHNR and CDR2 FQNEAQ (reference sequence). The CDR3 loop is CASSLAYGGTSYNEQFF. The CDR3 DNA is TGTGCCAGCAGCTTAGCGTACGGCGGGACCTCCTACAATGAGCAGTTCTTC.

The rearrangement uses TRBV7-6 and TRBJ2-5; 7 nucleotides align to TRBD2. This CDR3 contains 17 residues. Germline CDR1 and CDR2: SGHVS and FNYEAQ. Germline trimming cut 1 base from V and 1 base from J; bases unmatched to any gene: 9. In DNA form, the CDR3 reads TGTGCCAGCAGCTTAGGGCCCCATCGGGAGGTCCAAGAGACCCAGTACTTC. Amino acids: CASSLGPHREVQETQYF.

The table lists this clone with a few counts. The CDR3 is CASSPPLLRNTEAFF. The DNA of the CDR3 is TGTGCCAGCTCACCACCTCTCCTAAGGAACACTGAAGCTTTCTTT. This chain joins TRBV18 and TRBJ1-1; D unresolved. Germline V gene data show CDR1 as KGHSH and CDR2 as LQKENI. The CDR3 length is 15 residues. The V and J ends lost 0 bases and 1 base respectively, with 9 bases between them.

The CDR3 sequence: CASSESPAESSYNEQFF. CDR3 bases: TGCGCCAGCAGTGAGTCCCCGGCGGAGAGCTCCTACAATGAGCAGTTCTTC. The V call is TRBV10-1, the J call TRBJ2-1, with D unresolved. The CDR3 contains 17 residues. Trimming removed 0 bases from V and 0 bases from J, with 12 bases in between. Germline V gene sequence: CDR1 WNHNN, CDR2 SYGVQD (reference sequence).